This entry lists 28 T cell receptor beta chains sequenced from one sample in a study of control samples from healthy donors and cancer patients. The repertoire was sequenced with immunoSEQ multiplex PCR; TCRdb's copy has only in-frame clones and lacks some. Found here are roughly 95,000 clones, 85% to 90% of them singletons; the top ten hold roughly 15%. The sample taken for sequencing was blood. The receptors shown here come from a man between 25 and 39 years old in good health.

This sequence joins TRBV14 and TRBJ2-7, with 7 bases lining up with TRBD1. The CDR3 sequence is 14 residues long. CDR1 and CDR2 from the germline V gene are SGHDN and FVKESK. With V trimmed by 1 base and J by 2 bases, 2 bases remained unmatched. For the CDR3, the DNA is TGTGCCAGCAGCCAAGGACAGGGACCCTACGAGCAGTACTTC. It specifies CASSQGQGPYEQYF.

This chain uses TRBV30 with TRBJ2-1; TRBD2 agrees at 7 bases. Trimming removed 3 bases from V and 6 bases from J; junction bases left unmatched: 14. CDR1 and CDR2 from the germline V gene are GTSNPN and SVGIG (reference sequence). The CDR3 runs to 16 residues. The CDR3 sequence: CAWSDVAGPFGNEQFF. CDR3 bases: TGTGCCTGGAGCGACGTAGCGGGCCCCTTTGGCAATGAGCAGTTCTTC.

The chain links TRBV11-3 to TRBJ1-4, with a possible D match to TRBD1 (6 bases). Trimming left V 2 bases short and J 6 bases short, with 13 bases between. The CDR3 extends over 15 amino acids. Germline CDR1 reads SGHNT; CDR2 reads YENEEA. CDR3 protein: CASSLPGQGHEKLFF. The CDR3 DNA reads TGTGCCAGCAGCTTACCCGGCCAGGGGCATGAAAAACTGTTTTTT.

This clone was seen more than once but under ten times. This chain connects TRBV11-3 to TRBJ2-7; D may be TRBD1 (5 bases). This CDR3 has 14 residues. V was clipped by 5 bases and J by 0 bases, with 11 bases between them. Per germline, CDR1 SGHNT and CDR2 YENEEA. CDR3 residues: CASSIPRGSYEQYF. The CDR3 coding sequence is TGTGCCAGCAGCATCCCAAGGGGCTCCTACGAGCAGTACTTC.

The chain recombines TRBV5-1 with TRBJ2-4, with D tentatively TRBD1 (6 bases). Between the trimmed V and J ends, which lost 3 bases and 0 bases, there was a span of 13 bases. The CDR3 extends over 16 amino acids. Germline values: CDR1 SGHRS, CDR2 YFSETQ. CDR3 residues: CASSWPRGIAKNIQYF. The CDR3 DNA reads as TGCGCCAGCAGCTGGCCCAGGGGAATAGCCAAAAACATTCAGTACTTC.

The chain is built from TRBV7-3 and TRBJ2-2; 10 bases fit TRBD2. This CDR3 has 18 amino acids. V lost 1 base, J lost 0 bases, and 5 bases stayed unmatched. Looked up from germline, CDR1 is SGHTA and CDR2 is FQGTGA. The CDR3 bases are TGTGCCAGCAGCTTAAATGAACTAGCGGGACCGAACACCGGGGAGCTGTTTTTT. Its protein is CASSLNELAGPNTGELFF.

The chain couples TRBV15 to TRBJ2-7, with TRBD1 matching 8 bases. V lost 5 bases to trimming and J lost 0 bases; unmatched junction nucleotides: 3. The CDR3 spans 14 residues. The germline V gene encodes CDR1 LNHNV and CDR2 YYDKDF (reference sequence). The DNA for the CDR3 is TGTGCCACCAGCCGGACAGGGAACTCCTACGAGCAGTACTTC. It codes for CATSRTGNSYEQYF.

V usage is TRBV11-3 and J usage is TRBJ2-7, with D unresolved. Germline V lookup: CDR1 SGHNT, CDR2 YENEEA. Trimming left V 2 bases short and J 3 bases short, with 17 bases between. This CDR3 has 16 amino acids. The CDR3 DNA is TGTGCCAGCAGCTTAAGTTTGCGGCAGCTCTTCTACGAGCAGTACTTC. This encodes CASSLSLRQLFYEQYF.

This rearrangement joins TRBV5-5 to TRBJ2-5, with a possible D match to TRBD1 (5 bases). Germline V CDR1 and CDR2: SGHKS, YYEKEE (reference sequence). The CDR3 is made up of 15 amino acids. V lost 0 bases and J lost 4, with 13 bases in between. The CDR3 spells CASSLEAGASETQYF. The CDR3 nucleotides are TGTGCCAGCAGCTTGGAGGCTGGGGCCTCAGAGACCCAGTACTTC.

The chain has TRBV28 and TRBJ2-5; D unresolved. The CDR3 covers 14 residues. V lost 1 base to trimming and J lost 5 bases, with 11 bases between them. CDR1 and CDR2 (germline): MDHEN, SYDVKM. The CDR3 is CASSLYRAGETQYF. The CDR3 DNA is TGTGCCAGCAGTTTATATAGGGCTGGGGAGACCCAGTACTTC.

CDR3 protein: CASSLARNTEAFF. The CDR3 DNA is TGTGCCAGCAGTTTGGCCAGGAACACTGAAGCTTTCTTT. The chain links TRBV28 to TRBJ1-1, with D uncertain. The germline V and J ends were trimmed by 3 bases and 1 base, with 6 bases remaining between them. The CDR3 has 13 amino acids. CDR1 MDHEN and CDR2 SYDVKM come from the germline V gene. The variable domain in full, with the rest retrieved from reference TRBV28 and TRBJ1-1, is DVKVTQSSRYLVKRTGEKVFLECVQDMDHENMFWYRQDPGLGLRLIYFSYDVKMKEKGDIPEGYSVSREKKERFSLILESASTNQTSMYLCASSLARNTEAFFGQGTRLTVV.

This clone was seen just once. The CDR3 spells CASSSGQGPYGYTF. The CDR3 bases are TGTGCCAGCAGTTCCGGACAGGGACCCTATGGCTACACCTTC. V and J are TRBV28 and TRBJ1-2; 8 bases agree with TRBD1. The length of the CDR3 is 14 residues. Germline loops: CDR1 MDHEN, CDR2 SYDVKM. V lost 4 bases and J lost 4; bases outside the gene matches: 5.

V is TRBV2 and J is TRBJ1-1; D is unresolved. The CDR3 is 14 amino acids. Trimming removed 4 bases at V and 2 bases at J, with 11 bases between. The germline gives CDR1 SNHLY, CDR2 FYNNEI. CDR3 region: CASSVYPVNTEAFF. CDR3 nucleotide sequence: TGTGCCAGCAGTGTTTATCCTGTAAACACTGAAGCTTTCTTT.

This chain connects TRBV19 to TRBJ2-2; D call uncertain. Germline values: CDR1 LNHDA, CDR2 SQIVND (reference sequence). The CDR3 consists of 15 residues. The germline V and J ends were trimmed by 5 bases and 7 bases, with 17 bases remaining between them. The CDR3 DNA reads TGTGCCAGTAGTGTCAGCGTCCTCAGAGGCGGGGAGCTGTTTTTT. Protein sequence: CASSVSVLRGGELFF. Variable domain in full (rest from reference TRBV19 and TRBJ2-2): DGGITQSPKYLFRKEGQNVTLSCEQNLNHDAMYWYRQDPGQGLRLIYYSQIVNDFQKGDIAEGYSVSREKKESFPLTVTSAQKNPTAFYLCASSVSVLRGGELFFGEGSRLTVL.

The rearrangement uses TRBV2 and TRBJ2-3; unclear D gene. The CDR3 is 13 residues long. Germline loops: CDR1 SNHLY, CDR2 FYNNEI. Trimming shortened V by 7 bases and J by 4 bases, and 12 bases separated the two germline ends. DNA for the CDR3: TGTGCCAGCAAGGGTCAGGTTGCAGATACGCAGTATTTT. This gives the protein CASKGQVADTQYF.

This chain uses TRBV30 with TRBJ2-5; unclear D gene. CDR1 and CDR2 from the germline V gene are GTSNPN and SVGIG (reference sequence). V was pared by 5 bases and J by 5 bases, with 12 bases between. This CDR3 is built from 12 residues. The CDR3 loop is CAWERVLETQYF. CDR3 nucleotides: TGTGCCTGGGAACGCGTCCTGGAGACCCAGTACTTC.

Here the CDR3 reads CASSKHPGGYNEQFF. The CDR3, as DNA: TGTGCCAGCAGCAAACATCCAGGGGGCTACAATGAGCAGTTCTTC. The chain joins TRBV21-1 to TRBJ2-1; the DNA was not used to check the table's D call, TRBD1. TRBV21-1 constitutes a pseudogene. CDR3 size: 15 residues.

V gene TRBV5-1 combines with J gene TRBJ2-5; 8 positions agree with TRBD1. This CDR3 has 15 amino acids. Germline trimming cut 3 bases from V and 3 bases from J; bases unmatched to any gene: 7. Per the germline V gene, CDR1 is SGHRS and CDR2 is YFSETQ. The CDR3 nucleotides are TGCGCCAGCAGCTCAACAGGGGGAACCGAAGAGACCCAGTACTTC. Translated, it gives CASSSTGGTEETQYF.

The gene calls are TRBV29-1 and TRBJ1-2, with TRBD1 matching 8 bases. With 7 bases clipped from V and 6 bases from J, the junction kept 7 bases outside the gene matches. The V gene's germline CDR1 is SQVTM and CDR2 ANQGSEA. This CDR3 region has 12 residues. This CDR3 is CSAPGGANGYTF. CDR3 sequence (DNA): TGCAGCGCACCAGGGGGCGCGAATGGCTACACCTTC. Supplemented by reference TRBV29-1 and TRBJ1-2, the full variable domain reads SAVISQKPSRDICQRGTSLTIQCQVDSQVTMMFWYRQQPGQSLTLIATANQGSEATYESGFVIDKFPISRPNLTFSTLTVSNMSPEDSSIYLCSAPGGANGYTFGSGTRLTVV.

The chain carries TRBV10-3 and TRBJ1-3; D not certain. This CDR3 region has 13 residues. V lost 6 bases to trimming and J lost 4 bases, with 10 bases between them. CDR1 ENHRY and CDR2 SYGVKD come from the germline V gene. The CDR3 DNA reads TGTGCCATCAGCAGCCCGTCCGGAAACACCATATATTTT. Residues: CAISSPSGNTIYF.

This clone was observed a handful of times. This sequence joins TRBV29-1 and TRBJ1-1; D might be TRBD1 (6 bases). V lost 3 bases and J lost 3, with 11 bases in between. The CDR3 has 13 amino acids. CDR1 is SQVTM and CDR2 is ANQGSEA in the germline V gene. For the CDR3, the DNA is TGCAGCGTTGATTGGGGGCGGGACACTGAAGCTTTCTTT. It yields the protein CSVDWGRDTEAFF.

V and J are TRBV2 and TRBJ1-1; D is unresolved. CDR1 is SNHLY and CDR2 is FYNNEI in the germline V gene. The CDR3 is made up of 15 amino acids. The ends were cut back, 0 bases at V and 5 bases at J, with 13 bases in the middle. The chain's CDR3 is CASSEAPREGTEAFF. CDR3 nucleotide sequence: TGTGCCAGCAGTGAAGCTCCCCGGGAGGGAACTGAAGCTTTCTTT.

The rearrangement uses TRBV5-4 and TRBJ1-2; D is perhaps TRBD1 (5 bases). Trimming stripped 4 bases from V and 4 bases from J, with 17 bases between. CDR3 length: 15 amino acids. CDR1 and CDR2 (germline): SGHNT, YYREEE (reference sequence). CDR3 amino acids: CASSPWTAGIYGYTF. The CDR3 DNA follows: TGTGCCAGCAGCCCCTGGACTGCAGGGATCTATGGCTACACCTTC.

This chain joins TRBV24-1 and TRBJ2-7; D is undetermined. Deletions cut 8 bases from V and 3 bases from J, with 7 bases between. Germline V gene data show CDR1 as KGHDR and CDR2 as SFDVKD. The CDR3 spans 11 residues. This CDR3 is CATTLVYEQYF. The CDR3 DNA is TGTGCCACCACTCTAGTCTACGAGCAGTACTTC.

The chain has TRBV13 and TRBJ2-2, with D tentatively TRBD1 or TRBD2 (5 bases each). Germline-derived CDR1 and CDR2 are PRHDT and FYEKMQ (reference sequence). The CDR3 totals 17 residues. The V end lost 5 bases, the J end lost 6 bases, and 22 bases lay between the germline ends. DNA for the CDR3: TGTGCCAGCAGCGTCAGAGGGGTACACCTGGGGGCCGGGGAGCTGTTTTTT. This translates into CASSVRGVHLGAGELFF.

The V and J genes are TRBV5-6 and TRBJ2-7; D not resolved. Trimming removed 1 base from V and 3 bases from J, with 17 bases in between. Per germline, CDR1 SGHDT and CDR2 YYEEEE. The CDR3 spans 16 residues. CDR3 region: CASSLRLGIPIYEQYF. The CDR3 DNA follows: TGTGCCAGCAGCTTGAGGTTGGGGATACCTATCTACGAGCAGTACTTC.

The chain combines TRBV6-4 with TRBJ2-1; 9 bases are a match to TRBD2. CDR1 is MRHNA and CDR2 is SNTAGT in the germline V gene. V lost 5 bases and J lost 1; bases outside the gene matches: 9. The CDR3 sequence is 17 residues long. The chain's CDR3 is CASSFGGAGGSYNEQFF. For the CDR3, the DNA is TGTGCCAGCAGTTTCGGGGGAGCGGGAGGTTCCTACAATGAGCAGTTCTTC.

This sequence joins TRBV6-5 and TRBJ1-6, with a weak D call TRBD1 (6 bases). The ends were cut back, 6 bases at V and 7 bases at J, with 13 bases in the middle. This CDR3 comprises 14 residues. Germline V gene sequence: CDR1 MNHEY, CDR2 SVGAGI. CDR3 DNA: TGTGCCAGCAGGCTACAGGGAAACAATTCACCCCTCCACTTT. It is translated as CASRLQGNNSPLHF.